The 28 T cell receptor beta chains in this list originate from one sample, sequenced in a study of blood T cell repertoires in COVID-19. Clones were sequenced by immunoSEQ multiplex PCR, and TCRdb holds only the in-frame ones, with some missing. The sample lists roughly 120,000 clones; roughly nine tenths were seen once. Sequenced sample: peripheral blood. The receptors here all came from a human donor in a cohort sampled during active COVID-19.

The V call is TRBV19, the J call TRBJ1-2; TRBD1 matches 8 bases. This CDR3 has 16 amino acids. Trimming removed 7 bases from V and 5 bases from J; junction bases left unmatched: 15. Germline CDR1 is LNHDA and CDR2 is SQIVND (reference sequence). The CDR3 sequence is CASTLPGGQGPYGYTF. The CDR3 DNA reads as TGTGCCAGTACCCTCCCAGGTGGACAGGGACCGTATGGCTACACCTTC.

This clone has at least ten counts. CDR3 sequence: CASSDGQNTEAFF. CDR3 nucleotides: TGTGCCAGCAGTGATGGACAGAACACTGAAGCTTTCTTT. This chain joins TRBV6-6 and TRBJ1-1; D is perhaps TRBD1 (5 bases). Germline V lookup: CDR1 MNHNY, CDR2 SVGAGI (reference sequence). The germline V and J ends were trimmed by 5 bases and 1 base, with 8 bases remaining between them. CDR3 length: 13 residues.

CDR3 DNA sequence: TGTGCCAGCAGCCTCGGGCCCAGGGGGCGCGGTGAAGCTTTCTTT. Translated: CASSLGPRGRGEAFF. This chain connects TRBV3-1 (or the pseudogene TRBV3-2) to TRBJ1-1; TRBD1 matches 8 bases. The CDR3 loop spans 15 amino acids. Losses at the gene ends were 4 bases for V and 7 bases for J; bases not matched to a gene: 11. Germline V gene sequence: CDR1 LGHDT, CDR2 YNNKEL (reference sequence).

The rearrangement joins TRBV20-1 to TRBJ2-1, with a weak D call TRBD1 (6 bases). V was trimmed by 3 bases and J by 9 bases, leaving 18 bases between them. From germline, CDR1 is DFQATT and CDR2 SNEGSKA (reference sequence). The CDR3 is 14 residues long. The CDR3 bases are TGCAGTGCTAGTTCGAAGGGGGAGTGGGGTGAGCAGTTCTTC. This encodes CSASSKGEWGEQFF.

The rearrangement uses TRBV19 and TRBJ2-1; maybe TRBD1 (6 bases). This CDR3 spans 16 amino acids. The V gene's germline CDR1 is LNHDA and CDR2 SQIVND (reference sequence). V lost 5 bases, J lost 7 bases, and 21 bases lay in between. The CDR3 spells CASSGGGWGLLNEQFF. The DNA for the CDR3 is TGTGCCAGTAGTGGGGGCGGTTGGGGGCTACTAAATGAGCAGTTCTTC.

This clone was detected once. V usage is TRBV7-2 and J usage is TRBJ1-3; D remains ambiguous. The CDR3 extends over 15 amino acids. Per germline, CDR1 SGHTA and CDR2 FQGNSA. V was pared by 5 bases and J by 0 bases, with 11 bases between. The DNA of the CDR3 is TGTGCCAGCAGCCAAGAGCGGACCTCTGGAAACACCATATATTTT. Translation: CASSQERTSGNTIYF.

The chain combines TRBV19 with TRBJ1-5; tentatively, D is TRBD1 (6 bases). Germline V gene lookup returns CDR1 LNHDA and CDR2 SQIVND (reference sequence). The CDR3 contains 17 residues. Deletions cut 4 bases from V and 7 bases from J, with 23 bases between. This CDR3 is CASSNSRGSMFLQPQHF. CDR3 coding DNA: TGTGCCAGTAGTAATTCCAGGGGCAGTATGTTCCTCCAGCCCCAGCATTTT. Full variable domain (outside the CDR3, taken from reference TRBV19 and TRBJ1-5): DGGITQSPKYLFRKEGQNVTLSCEQNLNHDAMYWYRQDPGQGLRLIYYSQIVNDFQKGDIAEGYSVSREKKESFPLTVTSAQKNPTAFYLCASSNSRGSMFLQPQHFGDGTRLSIL.

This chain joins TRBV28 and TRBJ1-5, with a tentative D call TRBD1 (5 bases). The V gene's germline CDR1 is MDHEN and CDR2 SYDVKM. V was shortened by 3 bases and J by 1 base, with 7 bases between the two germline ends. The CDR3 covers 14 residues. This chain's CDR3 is CASSLGGSNQPQHF. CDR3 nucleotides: TGTGCCAGCAGTTTGGGGGGAAGCAATCAGCCCCAGCATTTT.

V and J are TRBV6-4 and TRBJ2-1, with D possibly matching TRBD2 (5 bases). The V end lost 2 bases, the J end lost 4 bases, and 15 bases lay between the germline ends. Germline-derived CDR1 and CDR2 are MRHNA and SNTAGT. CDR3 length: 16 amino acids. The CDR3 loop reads CASSDRPDFPYNEQFF. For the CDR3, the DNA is TGTGCCAGCAGTGACCGCCCGGACTTTCCATACAATGAGCAGTTCTTC.

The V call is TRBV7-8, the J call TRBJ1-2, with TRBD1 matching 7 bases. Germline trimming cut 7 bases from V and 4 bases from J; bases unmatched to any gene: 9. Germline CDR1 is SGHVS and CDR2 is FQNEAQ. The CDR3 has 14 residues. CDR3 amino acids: CASTSTGKIYGYTF. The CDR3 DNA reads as TGTGCCAGCACCTCGACAGGGAAAATCTATGGCTACACCTTC. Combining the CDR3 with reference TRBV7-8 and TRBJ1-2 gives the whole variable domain GAGVSQSPRYKVAKRGQDVALRCDPISGHVSLFWYQQALGQGPEFLTYFQNEAQLDKSGLPSDRFFAERPEGSVSTLKIQRTQQEDSAVYLCASTSTGKIYGYTFGSGTRLTVV.

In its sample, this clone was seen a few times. In DNA, the CDR3 is TGTGCCAGCAGTCTAGCGGGGGGGAAGGCAGATACGCAGTATTTT. Amino acids: CASSLAGGKADTQYF. The chain links TRBV6-5 to TRBJ2-3; TRBD2 aligns across 12 bases. CDR1 and CDR2 (germline): MNHEY, SVGAGI. V lost 5 bases, J lost 4 bases, and 4 bases stayed unmatched. This CDR3 contains 15 residues.

In DNA form, the CDR3 reads TGCAGCGTTGGAGTCGGGGGGGCCGGTACGCAGTATTTT. Translating gives CSVGVGGAGTQYF. This chain uses TRBV29-1 with TRBJ2-3; 8 nucleotides match TRBD2. The J segment lost 8 bases and the V segment lost 4 bases, leaving 8 bases of the junction unmatched. The germline V gene has CDR1 SQVTM and CDR2 ANQGSEA. The CDR3 extends over 13 amino acids.

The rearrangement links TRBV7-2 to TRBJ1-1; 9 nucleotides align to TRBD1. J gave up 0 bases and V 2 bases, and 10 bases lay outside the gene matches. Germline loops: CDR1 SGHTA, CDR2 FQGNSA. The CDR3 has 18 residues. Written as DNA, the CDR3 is TGTGCCAGCAGCTTACGAACCCCGGGACAGGGAATGAACACTGAAGCTTTCTTT. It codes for CASSLRTPGQGMNTEAFF.

In DNA, the CDR3 is TGTGCCAGCAGCTTGGATTGGGGGGATAATGAAAAACTGTTTTTT. Translating it yields CASSLDWGDNEKLFF. This chain uses TRBV5-6 with TRBJ1-4; tentative D call: TRBD1 (5 bases). Germline V gene data show CDR1 as SGHDT and CDR2 as YYEEEE. V lost 0 bases, J lost 4 bases, and 10 bases lay in between. The CDR3 sequence is 15 residues long.

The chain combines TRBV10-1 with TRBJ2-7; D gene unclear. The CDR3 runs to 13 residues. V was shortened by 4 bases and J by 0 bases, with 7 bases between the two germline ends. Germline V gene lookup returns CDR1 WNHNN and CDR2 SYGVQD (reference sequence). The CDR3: CASSGPDSYEQYF. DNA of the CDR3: TGCGCCAGCAGTGGCCCAGACTCCTACGAGCAGTACTTC.

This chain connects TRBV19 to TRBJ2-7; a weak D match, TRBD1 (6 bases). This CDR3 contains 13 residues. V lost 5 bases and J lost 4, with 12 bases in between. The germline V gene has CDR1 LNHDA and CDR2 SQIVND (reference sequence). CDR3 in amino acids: CASSGTRGYEQYF. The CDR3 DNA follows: TGTGCCAGTAGTGGGACACGAGGTTACGAGCAGTACTTC.

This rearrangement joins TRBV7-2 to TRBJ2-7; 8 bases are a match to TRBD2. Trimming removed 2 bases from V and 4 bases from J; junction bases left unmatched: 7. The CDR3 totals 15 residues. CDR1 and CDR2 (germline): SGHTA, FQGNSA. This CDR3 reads CASSLSRAGAYEQYF. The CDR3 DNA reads TGTGCCAGCAGCTTATCGAGAGCGGGAGCGTACGAGCAGTACTTC.

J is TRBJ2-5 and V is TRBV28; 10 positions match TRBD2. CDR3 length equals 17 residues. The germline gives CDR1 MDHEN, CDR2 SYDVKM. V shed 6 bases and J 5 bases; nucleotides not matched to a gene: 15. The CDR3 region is CASSPILPAGGGETQYF. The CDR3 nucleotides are TGTGCCAGCAGCCCTATTCTGCCAGCGGGAGGGGGGGAGACCCAGTACTTC.

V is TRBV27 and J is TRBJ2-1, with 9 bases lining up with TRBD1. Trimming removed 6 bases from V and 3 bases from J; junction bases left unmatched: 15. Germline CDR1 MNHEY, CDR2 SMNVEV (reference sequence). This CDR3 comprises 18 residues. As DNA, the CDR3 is TGTGCCAGCAGCACCCTTCTAGACAGGGGGGAACTCTACAATGAGCAGTTCTTC. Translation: CASSTLLDRGELYNEQFF.

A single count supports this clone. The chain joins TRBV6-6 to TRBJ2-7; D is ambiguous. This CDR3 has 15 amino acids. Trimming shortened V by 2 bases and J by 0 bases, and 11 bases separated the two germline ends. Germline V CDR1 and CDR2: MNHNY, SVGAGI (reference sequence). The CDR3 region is CASSYPAASSYEQYF. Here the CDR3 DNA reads TGTGCCAGCAGTTACCCGGCTGCTAGCTCCTACGAGCAGTACTTC.

CDR3 sequence (DNA): TGTGCCAGCAGCTTGGATCCGTTTAATTCACCCCTCCACTTT. Its protein is CASSLDPFNSPLHF. The J gene is TRBJ1-6, the V gene TRBV5-4; D is ambiguous. Germline lookup yields CDR1 SGHNT and CDR2 YYREEE (reference sequence). V was trimmed by 0 bases and J by 6 bases, leaving 7 bases between them. The CDR3 is 14 residues long.

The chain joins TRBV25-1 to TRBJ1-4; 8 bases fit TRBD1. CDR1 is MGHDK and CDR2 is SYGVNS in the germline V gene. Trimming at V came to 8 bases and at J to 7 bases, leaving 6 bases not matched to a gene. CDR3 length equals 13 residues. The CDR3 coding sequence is TGTGCCAGCGCTCAGGGGGCGCGTGAAAAACTGTTTTTT. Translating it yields CASAQGAREKLFF.

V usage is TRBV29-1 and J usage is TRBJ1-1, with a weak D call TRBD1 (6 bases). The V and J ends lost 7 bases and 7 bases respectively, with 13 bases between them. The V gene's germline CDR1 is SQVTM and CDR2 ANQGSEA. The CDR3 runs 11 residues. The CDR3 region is CSARTAYEAFF. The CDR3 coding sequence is TGCAGCGCCCGGACAGCCTATGAAGCTTTCTTT.

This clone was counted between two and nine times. CDR3 sequence: CASGLLPTSGRNTQYF. CDR3 in DNA: TGTGCTAGTGGTTTGCTCCCGACTAGCGGGAGAAATACGCAGTATTTT. V usage is TRBV12-5 and J usage is TRBJ2-3, with 12 bases matching TRBD2. CDR1 and CDR2 (germline): LGHNT, FRNRAP. This CDR3 region has 16 residues. Losses at the gene ends were 2 bases for V and 7 bases for J; bases not matched to a gene: 7.

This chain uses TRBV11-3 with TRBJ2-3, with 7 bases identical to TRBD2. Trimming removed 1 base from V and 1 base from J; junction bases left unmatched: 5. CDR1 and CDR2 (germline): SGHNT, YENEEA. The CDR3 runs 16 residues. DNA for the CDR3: TGTGCCAGCAGCTTAGCCAATGGGGGGGGCACAGATACGCAGTATTTT. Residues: CASSLANGGGTDTQYF.

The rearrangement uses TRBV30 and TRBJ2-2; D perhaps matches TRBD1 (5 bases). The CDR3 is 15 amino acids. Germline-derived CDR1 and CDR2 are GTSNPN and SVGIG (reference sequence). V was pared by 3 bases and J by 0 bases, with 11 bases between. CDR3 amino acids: CAWRADSSNTGELFF. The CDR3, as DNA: TGTGCCTGGAGGGCCGACAGTTCGAACACCGGGGAGCTGTTTTTT.

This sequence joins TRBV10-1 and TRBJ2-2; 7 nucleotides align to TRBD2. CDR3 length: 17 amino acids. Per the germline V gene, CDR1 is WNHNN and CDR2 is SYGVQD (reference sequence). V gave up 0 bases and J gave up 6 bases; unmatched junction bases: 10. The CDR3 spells CASSESRGGGASGELFF. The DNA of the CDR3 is TGCGCCAGCAGTGAGTCCCGAGGCGGGGGAGCGTCCGGGGAGCTGTTTTTT.

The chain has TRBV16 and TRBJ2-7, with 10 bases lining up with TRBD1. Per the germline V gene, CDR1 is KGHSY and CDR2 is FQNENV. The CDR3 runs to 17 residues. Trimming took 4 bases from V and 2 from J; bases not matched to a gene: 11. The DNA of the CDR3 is TGTGCCAGCAGCCGGACAGGGGGGGTTTGGGATCCCTACGAGCAGTACTTC. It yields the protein CASSRTGGVWDPYEQYF.